The T cell receptor beta chain under discussion was sequenced for a study of shared clonotypes between healthy human individuals. General study results and limits: Several donors shared about 4.8% of their naive CD4 clonotypes.

The ends were cut back, 5 bases at V and 4 bases at J, with 9 bases in the middle. The CDR3 extends over 12 amino acids. Germline V gives CDR1 SGHRS, CDR2 YFSETQ. Every immunoSEQ plate was one replicate of a subset's evenly spread DNA. The data were produced by immunoSEQ multiplex PCR, yet TCRdb's version contains in-frame clones alone and is incomplete. Among about 2 million clones, about 95% were seen once, and the ten largest hold 0.1% to 0.15%. On this clone itself: Its specificity is not known.

Negatively enriched CD4+ T cells were divided by CD45RA into naive and memory. The V call is TRBV5-1, the J call TRBJ1-2; TRBD1 might be the D (5 bases). This clonotype was sampled from a man aged 18 to 35 in good health. Sequencing input: naive CD4+ T cells sorted from blood. The subset here: CD45RA+ positively selected. The CDR3 loop reads CASRQTGYGYTF. The CDR3 DNA is TGCGCCAGCAGGCAAACAGGCTATGGCTACACCTTC.